This T cell receptor (beta chain) was recovered during a study of T cell repertoires in cytomegalovirus infection. Study-wide findings and caveats: Dominant in the ex vivo response were TCR beta clonotypes restricted by HLA-C and specific for CMV.

Remarks on this clonotype: Its antigen is not identified.

The V end was cut by 8 bases, the J end by 0 bases, with 10 bases between. This CDR3 is 12 amino acids long. Germline loops: CDR1 DFQATT, CDR2 SNEGSKA (reference sequence). TCRdb re-analysed the reads in MiXCR, keeping a single row per CDR3 protein. The sample includes some 97,000 distinct CDR3 sequences, 20% to 30% seen only once; the top ten take 35% to 50%. The specimen sequenced was CD8+ T cells from PBMCs. The chain couples TRBV20-1 to TRBJ2-5; D ambiguous. The receptor's source is a human donor in good health (CMV status not recorded). Some clones in this sample may be carry-over from other donors' samples. The CDR3, as DNA: TGCAGTTTAGAGGAGAACCAAGAGACCCAGTACTTC. Its protein product is CSLEENQETQYF.